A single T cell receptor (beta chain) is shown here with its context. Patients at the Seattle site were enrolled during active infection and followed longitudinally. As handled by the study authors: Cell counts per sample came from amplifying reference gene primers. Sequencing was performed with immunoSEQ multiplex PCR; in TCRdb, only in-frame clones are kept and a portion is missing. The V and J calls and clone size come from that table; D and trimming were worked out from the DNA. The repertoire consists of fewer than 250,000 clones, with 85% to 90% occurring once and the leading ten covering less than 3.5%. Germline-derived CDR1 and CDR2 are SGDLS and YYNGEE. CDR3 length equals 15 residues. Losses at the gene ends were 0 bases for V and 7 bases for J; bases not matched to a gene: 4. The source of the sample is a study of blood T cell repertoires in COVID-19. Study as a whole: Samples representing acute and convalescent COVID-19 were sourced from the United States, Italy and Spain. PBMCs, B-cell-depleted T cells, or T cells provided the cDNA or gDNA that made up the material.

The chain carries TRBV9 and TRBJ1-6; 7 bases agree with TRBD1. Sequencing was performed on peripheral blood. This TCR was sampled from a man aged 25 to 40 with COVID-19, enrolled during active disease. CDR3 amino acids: CASSVAQGGNSPLHF. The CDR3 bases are TGTGCCAGCAGCGTAGCCCAGGGGGGAAATTCACCCCTCCACTTT.